The 25 T cell receptor beta chains below all came from one sample that was sequenced in a study of cytomegalovirus exposure and HLA in healthy donors (dated by TCRdb to the late 2010s). The method was the immunoSEQ multiplex PCR assay. For the multiplex PCR, a mixture combining 60 forward primers for TCR Vbeta segments and 13 reverse primers for TCR Jbeta segments was used. In its TCRdb copy, this immuneACCESS table keeps in-frame sequences only and misses some clones. Where compared with another copy, unresolved V genes explain less than half of these, and the others have no known cause. This sample holds approximately 150,000 clones; approximately 78% were observed only once. Around 4.5% of the sample is held by the ten biggest clonotypes. The sequencing input was PBMCs. Receptor source: a woman in her 40s in good health and CMV-seropositive.

The V call is TRBV29-1, the J call TRBJ2-5; D possibly corresponds to TRBD2 (6 bases). The germline gives CDR1 SQVTM, CDR2 ANQGSEA. Trimming took 7 bases from V and 0 from J, leaving 15 bases between them. CDR3 length: 14 residues. The chain's CDR3 is CSAGTGTDQETQYF. CDR3 nucleotide sequence: TGCAGCGCTGGGACTGGGACCGACCAAGAGACCCAGTACTTC.

The J gene is TRBJ1-1, the V gene TRBV18; D unresolved. V was pared by 2 bases and J by 4 bases, with 17 bases between. There are 16 residues in the CDR3. Germline CDR1 KGHSH, CDR2 LQKENI. The CDR3 DNA reads TGTGCCAGCTCACCAACATTGGGGAATGGAGGCACTGAAGCTTTCTTT. Protein: CASSPTLGNGGTEAFF.

The genes are TRBV28 and TRBJ2-1; 11 nucleotides agree with TRBD2. Germline assignment: CDR1 MDHEN and CDR2 SYDVKM. Unmatched junction bases numbered 12, after V lost 7 bases and J lost 10 bases. This CDR3 contains 15 residues. In DNA form, the CDR3 reads TGTGCCAGCAAACAATCCGGGACTAGCGGAGGCGAGCAGTTCTTC. Its protein product is CASKQSGTSGGEQFF. Complete variable domain (other parts from reference TRBV28 and TRBJ2-1): DVKVTQSSRYLVKRTGEKVFLECVQDMDHENMFWYRQDPGLGLRLIYFSYDVKMKEKGDIPEGYSVSREKKERFSLILESASTNQTSMYLCASKQSGTSGGEQFFGPGTRLTVL.

This chain joins TRBV4-2 and TRBJ1-1; D is perhaps TRBD1 (5 bases). CDR1 is LGHNA and CDR2 is YNFKEQ in the germline V gene. The CDR3 spans 16 residues. V lost 1 base and J 4 bases, leaving 16 bases between the germline ends. CDR3 region: CASSQVGLRGVTEAFF. CDR3 nucleotide sequence: TGTGCCAGCAGCCAAGTCGGTCTCCGGGGGGTCACTGAAGCTTTCTTT.

The genes are TRBV5-4 and TRBJ2-3; TRBD1 aligns across 7 bases. This CDR3 has 14 residues. With 4 bases clipped from V and 2 bases from J, the junction kept 4 bases outside the gene matches. The V gene's germline CDR1 is SGHNT and CDR2 YYREEE (reference sequence). The CDR3 coding sequence is TGTGCCAGCAGCCTGGGACAGCACACAGATACGCAGTATTTT. This encodes CASSLGQHTDTQYF.

V usage is TRBV30 and J usage is TRBJ1-1; TRBD1 agrees at 9 bases. The CDR3 spans 14 residues. J lost 5 bases, V lost 2 bases, and 6 bases had no gene match. Germline V gene data show CDR1 as GTSNPN and CDR2 as SVGIG (reference sequence). In DNA, the CDR3 is TGTGCCTGGAGTCTGGACAGGGGCCAGACTGAAGCTTTCTTT. Translated: CAWSLDRGQTEAFF.

This clone has a single count. The junction does not match germline at one end; this may be a read error. The V gene is TRBV7-9, the J gene TRBJ2-3, with 10 bases that match TRBD1. CDR1 is SEHNR and CDR2 is FQNEAQ in the germline V gene (reference sequence). CDR3 length: 16 residues. The DNA of the CDR3 is TGTTCCAGCAGCTTAGCCGGGACAGGGGCTGCAGATACGCAGTATTTT. Protein: CSSSLAGTGAADTQYF. The complete variable domain, with remaining parts taken from reference TRBV7-9 and TRBJ2-3, reads DTGVSQNPRHKITKRGQNVTFRCDPISEHNRLYWYRQTLGQGPEFLTYFQNEAQLEKSRLLSDRFSAERPKGSFSTLEIQRTEQGDSAMYLCSSSLAGTGAADTQYFGPGTRLTVL.

The rearrangement uses TRBV5-5 and TRBJ2-1; 9 nucleotides align to TRBD1. V trimming: 4 bases; J trimming: 4 bases; junction bases outside the gene matches: 6. In germline, CDR1 is SGHKS, CDR2 YYEKEE (reference sequence). This CDR3 has 15 residues. The chain's CDR3 is CASSMGQGAYNEQFF. CDR3 bases: TGTGCCAGCAGCATGGGACAGGGAGCTTACAATGAGCAGTTCTTC.

The rearrangement links TRBV5-1 to TRBJ2-5, with D uncertain. V lost 7 bases to trimming and J lost 3 bases, with 16 bases between them. This CDR3 region has 14 residues. Germline V gene sequence: CDR1 SGHRS, CDR2 YFSETQ. In DNA, the CDR3 is TGCGCCAGCCGTCTCTCCCCCGCAGAAGAGACCCAGTACTTC. Its protein product is CASRLSPAEETQYF.

As for this clone: This sample includes further DNA sequences coding for the same CDR3. The chain has TRBV7-2 and TRBJ1-5; TRBD1 matches 8 bases. Trimming cost V 5 bases and J 4 bases; bases outside gene matches: 7. CDR3 size: 15 residues. Germline assignment: CDR1 SGHTA and CDR2 FQGNSA. For the CDR3, the DNA is TGTGCCAGCAGCCTCCTCGGGACAGGTAATCAGCCCCAGCATTTT. It is translated as CASSLLGTGNQPQHF. Filled out from reference TRBV7-2 and TRBJ1-5, the complete variable domain reads GAGVSQSPSNKVTEKGKDVELRCDPISGHTALYWYRQSLGQGLEFLIYFQGNSAPDKSGLPSDRFSAERTGGSVSTLTIQRTQQEDSAVYLCASSLLGTGNQPQHFGDGTRLSIL.

This chain links TRBV9 with TRBJ2-1; 11 bases are a match to TRBD1. Trimming cost V 5 bases and J 7 bases; bases outside gene matches: 5. This CDR3 has 14 amino acids. Germline values: CDR1 SGDLS, CDR2 YYNGEE. The DNA of the CDR3 is TGTGCCAGCAGTACCGGGACAGGGGGTAATGAGCAGTTCTTC. It is translated as CASSTGTGGNEQFF.

CDR3 DNA: TGTGCCAGCAGCCCCACAGGGACCCCCTCTGGAAACACCATATATTTT. Encoded protein: CASSPTGTPSGNTIYF. The chain couples TRBV9 to TRBJ1-3; TRBD1 is a possible D gene (6 bases). The germline V and J ends were trimmed by 4 bases and 0 bases, with 14 bases remaining between them. Per the germline V gene, CDR1 is SGDLS and CDR2 is YYNGEE. The CDR3 totals 16 residues.

J is TRBJ2-1 and V is TRBV7-2; a weak D match, TRBD2 (7 bases). The length of the CDR3 is 14 residues. V was cut by 2 bases and J by 9 bases, with 14 bases left in between. Germline CDR1 SGHTA, CDR2 FQGNSA. The CDR3 here is CASSLFGGGSEQFF. CDR3 sequence (DNA): TGTGCCAGCAGCTTATTTGGGGGGGGCAGTGAGCAGTTCTTC.

V and J are TRBV28 and TRBJ2-5, with D unclear. Germline lookup yields CDR1 MDHEN and CDR2 SYDVKM. V was pared by 4 bases and J by 4 bases, with 16 bases between. The CDR3 has 15 residues. This CDR3 is CASSSHLRNRETQYF. Here the CDR3 DNA reads TGTGCCAGCAGTTCTCACCTGAGGAATCGAGAGACCCAGTACTTC.

The rearrangement links TRBV2 to TRBJ2-5, with D unclear. Germline V gives CDR1 SNHLY, CDR2 FYNNEI. Trimming cost V 3 bases and J 2 bases, with 13 bases left between them. The CDR3 consists of 15 residues. The CDR3 sequence: CASSDLAETQETQYF. The CDR3 region has the DNA TGTGCCAGCAGTGATTTGGCGGAGACTCAAGAGACCCAGTACTTC.

This chain links TRBV18 with TRBJ1-1; D remains unclear. The CDR3 length is 13 residues. The V end was cut by 3 bases, the J end by 4 bases, with 9 bases between. Germline V lookup: CDR1 KGHSH, CDR2 LQKENI. The CDR3 is CASSPASGTEAFF. The CDR3 DNA follows: TGTGCCAGCTCACCCGCCTCGGGCACTGAAGCTTTCTTT.

The chain uses TRBV27 and TRBJ1-1, with 8 bases that match TRBD1. CDR1 and CDR2 (germline): MNHEY, SMNVEV (reference sequence). This CDR3 spans 15 amino acids. The ends lost 2 bases at V and 0 bases at J; junction bases unmatched: 2. The CDR3 loop reads CASSLGTGLNTEAFF. The CDR3 DNA follows: TGTGCCAGCAGTTTAGGGACAGGTTTGAACACTGAAGCTTTCTTT.

A single count supports this clone. The chain is built from TRBV6-1 and TRBJ1-1; D gene unclear. Trimming took 5 bases from V and 3 from J, leaving 16 bases between them. The CDR3 has 15 amino acids. Germline-derived CDR1 and CDR2 are MNHNS and SASEGT. The CDR3 DNA reads TGTGCCAGCAGTCTACACCTTAGGAGAGACACTGAAGCTTTCTTT. The encoded protein is CASSLHLRRDTEAFF.

This rearrangement joins TRBV19 to TRBJ2-2, with TRBD1 identical over 10 bases. Germline V gene sequence: CDR1 LNHDA, CDR2 SQIVND (reference sequence). V shed 3 bases and J 3 bases; nucleotides not matched to a gene: 4. The CDR3 is made up of 16 amino acids. Written as DNA, the CDR3 is TGTGCCAGTAGTATTAGGGGGACAGGGGACACCGGGGAGCTGTTTTTT. Its translation is CASSIRGTGDTGELFF. The full variable domain, with the rest looked up from reference TRBV19 and TRBJ2-2, is DGGITQSPKYLFRKEGQNVTLSCEQNLNHDAMYWYRQDPGQGLRLIYYSQIVNDFQKGDIAEGYSVSREKKESFPLTVTSAQKNPTAFYLCASSIRGTGDTGELFFGEGSRLTVL.

This clone was detected once. The V call is TRBV9, the J call TRBJ2-5, with D tentatively TRBD2 (6 bases). Trimming shortened V by 0 bases and J by 5 bases, and 14 bases separated the two germline ends. CDR1 and CDR2 from the germline V gene are SGDLS and YYNGEE. The CDR3 sequence is 15 residues long. The CDR3 region is CASSVASGAGETQYF. CDR3 DNA: TGTGCCAGCAGCGTAGCATCAGGCGCGGGGGAGACCCAGTACTTC.

The J gene is TRBJ2-3, the V gene TRBV28; D is perhaps TRBD2 (6 bases). CDR1 is MDHEN, CDR2 SYDVKM, per germline. V was trimmed by 6 bases and J by 8 bases, leaving 18 bases between them. The CDR3 has 14 residues. This CDR3 is CASSREGGVITQYF. The CDR3 DNA reads as TGTGCCAGCAGCCGCGAGGGCGGGGTAATTACGCAGTATTTT.

The chain recombines TRBV2 with TRBJ2-7, with D unresolved. This CDR3 is 12 amino acids long. The germline V gene has CDR1 SNHLY and CDR2 FYNNEI. V dropped 1 base and J dropped 6 bases, with 7 bases sitting between them. The CDR3 DNA sequence: TGTGCCAGCAGTGAAGGATTTAGCGAGCAGTACTTC. Translated: CASSEGFSEQYF. Full variable domain (rest looked up from reference TRBV2 and TRBJ2-7): EPEVTQTPSHQVTQMGQEVILRCVPISNHLYFYWYRQILGQKVEFLVSFYNNEISEKSEIFDDQFSVERPDGSNFTLKIRSTKLEDSAMYFCASSEGFSEQYFGPGTRLTVT.

CDR3 in amino acids: CASSESYGINEKLFF. In DNA, the CDR3 is TGTGCCAGCAGTGAATCATACGGGATTAATGAAAAACTGTTTTTT. The chain links TRBV25-1 to TRBJ1-4; D gene ambiguous. Per germline, CDR1 MGHDK and CDR2 SYGVNS. Trimming shortened V by 1 base and J by 4 bases, and 10 bases separated the two germline ends. The CDR3 has 15 amino acids.

The chain is built from TRBV30 and TRBJ2-7, with TRBD2 matching over 7 bases. The CDR3 is 14 residues long. V lost 3 bases to trimming and J lost 3 bases; unmatched junction nucleotides: 8. Looked up from germline, CDR1 is GTSNPN and CDR2 is SVGIG (reference sequence). The CDR3 is CAWSPQREIYEQYF. The CDR3 DNA reads as TGTGCCTGGAGCCCCCAGCGGGAAATCTACGAGCAGTACTTC.

The chain employs TRBV6-5 and TRBJ2-7; no reliable D call. CDR1 and CDR2 (germline): MNHEY, SVGAGI. Trimming shortened V by 2 bases and J by 5 bases, and 10 bases separated the two germline ends. The CDR3 runs 13 residues. This CDR3 reads CASSYEQIHEQYF. For the CDR3, the DNA is TGTGCCAGCAGTTACGAACAGATTCACGAGCAGTACTTC.